This T cell receptor beta chain was recorded in a study of cytomegalovirus exposure and HLA in healthy donors (dated by TCRdb to about 2017). With respect to the entire study: An earlier analysis of 587 of the donors reported about 260 Gb of sequence data and 95 million to 120 million unique TCR beta sequences obtained from around 180 million T cells. Roughly 300 gigabases of sequencing data and approximately 85 million unique TCR sequences were included in an early release covering about 620 HLA-typed donors. Of the approximately 400 genotyped donors, 75% to 85% were placed in the genetic ancestry cluster associated with self-reported Caucasian donors. The study aimed to test whether cataloging public T cell receptors could reveal signatures of past pathogen exposure. The study profiled the T cell repertoires of approximately 700 subjects by immunosequencing and related them to cytomegalovirus serostatus. In addition to the first cohort of roughly 700 subjects, a separate validation cohort of 130 or so different subjects was used. High-throughput TCR immunosequencing, statistical association of individual TCRs with disease status, and machine learning were combined to predict cytomegalovirus infection status. A later analysis re-examined previously published TCR beta repertoires from more than 650 donors and added high-resolution HLA genotyping to investigate patterns of TCR occurrence. The later analysis used no new phenotypic data to find candidate immune exposures, relying instead on TCR beta sequences and their occurrence across donors. An earlier analysis of about 600 of the donors used high-throughput TCR beta sequencing to judge whether each TCR beta V gene segment behaved as functional or pseudogenic. Alongside the repertoire data, information on donor age, sex, ethnicity and CMV serostatus was compiled. Genome-wide SNP genotypes for about 55% of the roughly 670 donors were used in a later genetic analysis, which treated that subset as a discovery cohort. All discovery cohort repertoires had been generated using a single sequencing platform. HLA typing covered class I and class II loci at four-digit resolution. Typing coverage differed by locus: A, B, C, DRB1 and DQB1 were typed in about 620-630 donors, DQA1 in 500 to 550, DPA1 in some 610, and DPB1 in just under 490. Because of strong linkage in the cohort, a handful of DR-DQ haplotypes were treated as single units for association and clustering. On average, 235,054 unique TCR beta nucleotide sequences were sequenced per donor among some 430 genotyped donors of the cohort, with 15% to 20% of those sequences being non-productive. Overall results and qualifications from the work: Three of the identified cytomegalovirus-associated TCR beta chains were confirmed in vitro to be specific for cytomegalovirus antigens. In a later analysis, the rate of TCR association differed among HLA loci, with DRB1 alleles having the most associated TCRs and HLA-C alleles having the fewest. Linkage disequilibrium might explain the correlated functional status among segregating V segments, but an unknown experimental factor could not be excluded. Some IMGT-functional V segments, including TRBV6-2 and TRBV6-3, could not be distinguished by the 87-base-pair reads and were therefore excluded. In a later analysis, most CMV-associated TCR beta chains were found to appear HLA-restricted, with HLA associations seemingly driven largely by CMV exposure. Several of the top co-occurrence clusters appeared to be linked to parvovirus B19, influenza, CMV and Epstein-Barr virus, according to a later analysis. Broadly in line with IMGT annotations, most TCR beta V segments showed up in productive rearrangements about 90% or about 30% of the time in an earlier analysis of about 500 of the donors. Compared with equally common non-associated chains, HLA-associated TCR beta chains in a later analysis were more clonally expanded and had lower generation probabilities. The earlier analysis of a few hundred of the donors excluded 15 to 20 rarely observed V segments, including chromosome 9 orphons, because counts were too low. While some public TCRs were present in many individuals, most TCR sequences turned up only very rarely across donors. A later genetic analysis associated a missense DCLRE1C variant with V-gene and J-gene trimming of TCR beta chains, and an independent cohort replicated the association. When HLA alleles, especially DR and DQ, strongly co-occurred, attributing TCR associations to individual alleles was difficult. A further reported finding was that TCR beta sequences accurately predicted the HLA-A and HLA-B alleles for most subjects in the first cohort. A group of highly shared sequence variants was considered likely to be a technical artifact of the sequencing pipeline. The presence/absence analyses assumed that sequencing depth was roughly uniform across donors, and that assumption may not be true. At a false discovery rate of 0.05, a later analysis linked some 18,000 TCR beta sequences to specific HLA alleles. In both the original and validation cohorts, the classifier was reported to diagnose cytomegalovirus status with high specificity and sensitivity. The study listed 150 to 200 TCR beta chains as associated with cytomegalovirus. The only immune exposure information available for the cohort was CMV serostatus. HLA typing was unavailable for some donors at each locus, so association tests used only the typed subset. This cohort had only TCR beta chains sequenced, and the lack of alpha or paired-chain data limited which features could be detected. According to a later genetic analysis, donors in an Asian-associated ancestry cluster had fewer N-insertions in productive TCRs than the approximately 700-donor mean. The authors suggested that the approach could potentially be extended to other disease states and immunological phenotypes.

Including cysteine and phenylalanine, the CDR3 has 15 amino acids. Of all the DNA, just the CDR3 is kept, 45 bases in frame from base 1. As encoded in the germline V gene (reference sequence), CDR1 is MNHEY while CDR2 is SMNVEV. V loses 6 bases of germline sequence and J loses 6 bases, and the interval between the two ends is 18 bases. The library was obtained by the immunoSEQ multiplex PCR assay. A mixture of 60 forward primers for TCR Vbeta segments and 13 reverse primers for TCR Jbeta segments was used in the multiplex PCR. The CDR3 region of rearranged TCR beta genes was amplified from genomic DNA with a multiplex PCR assay. The Illumina HiSeq System was used to sequence the amplified TCR beta libraries as 87-base-pair reads. The published analysis was carried out like this. A later analysis tallied some 79 million unique TCR beta chains across the 700 or so repertoires, and 10 million to 11 million of those chains were shared by two or more donors. Raw reads were error-corrected and collapsed into unique sequences with a nearest-neighbor algorithm that merged closely related sequences to remove PCR and sequencing errors. CDR3 sequences were aligned to IMGT reference sequences to assign V, D and J gene segments. For a sequence to be retained, at least a six-nucleotide match to both a V gene segment and a J gene segment was required. A rearrangement counted as productive if the CDR3 had no stop codons and remained in frame with V and J, and every other rearrangement counted as non-productive. Following IMGT convention, CDR3 was defined as the stretch from the second conserved V-encoded cysteine to the conserved J-encoded phenylalanine. In an earlier analysis of around 600 of the donors, sequences lacking an unambiguous match to a single V gene segment were excluded. An earlier analysis of 550 to 650 of the donors classified V segments as functional when productive rearrangements were above 56.7% and as segregating when the standard deviation between donors was above 5%. A statistical classification framework was built for diagnosing cytomegalovirus status from the catalog of TCR beta chain sequences. V and J gene assignment, in a later analysis, came from comparing TCR nucleotide sequences with IMGT/GENE-DB human TR gene sequences. A later analysis assigned CDR3 sequences and most-parsimonious VDJ recombination scenarios with the TCRdist pipeline. In a later analysis, each TCR beta chain was defined by its CDR3 amino acid sequence together with its V-gene family, and reads without a unique V-gene family were excluded. As a way to deal with suspected cross-contamination and a sequencing artifact, a later analysis dropped roughly 620 nucleotide sequences that were highly shared and had low generation probability. For each public chain, a later analysis derived a clonal expansion index from normalized ranks of inferred template counts within each repertoire. A later analysis computed generation probabilities with a VDJ recombination model fitted to out-of-frame rearrangements, and checked the results against IGoR. In a later analysis, TCR-TCR, TCR-HLA and TCR-CMV co-occurrence was scored with hypergeometric tests, and a repertoire-size bias correction was applied to TCR pairs. To estimate false discovery rates, a later analysis permuted the HLA or CMV assignments 20 times. A later analysis grouped co-occurring TCRs with DBSCAN, adding TCRdist sequence similarity when clustering within HLA-allele-positive subsets. Repertoires with fewer than 30,000 or more than 120,000 public chains were left out of co-occurrence clustering, as were a handful of repertoires with anomalous nucleotide sharing. TCRdb took over this immuneACCESS table, retaining in-frame rearrangements with V and J assigned. Such tables are incomplete; in checked studies, under half of the missing clones stem from an unresolved V gene, and the remainder is unexplained. The V and J calls and clone size are taken from that table; D and trimming were inferred from the DNA. The sample table lists roughly 130,000 clones, around four fifths of them with a count of one. The ten top clones hold around 0.92% of the sample.

In total, fewer than 750 healthy bone marrow donors made up the cohort. Cohort members were all nominally healthy when sampled, although unrecorded immune exposures were likely present. CMV serostatus was positive for 289 and negative for about 55% of the roughly 670 cohort members, and was not recorded for this donor. Every donor gave a peripheral blood sample, and the peripheral blood mononuclear cells from that sample were used for TCR beta sequencing. The Qiagen DNeasy Blood Extraction Kit was used to extract genomic DNA from the blood cell samples. With regard to this clone: The specificity of this receptor is unknown. Per-base quality was not reported, and no clone a single base away is much larger than it.

What was sequenced was PBMCs. The clonotype originates from a human donor in good health. The sequence joins TRBV27 to TRBJ1-5, with a weak D call of TRBD1 (5 bases match). The encoded CDR3 is CASRLLGTSGQPQHF. The bases are TGTGCCAGCAGACTTCTCGGGACTTCGGGTCAGCCCCAGCATTTT.